This is a list of T cell receptor beta chains from one sample in a study of blood T cell repertoires in COVID-19. The table came from immunoSEQ multiplex PCR; TCRdb's copy has only in-frame clones and leaves some out. The data show about 200,000 clones, around 89% seen once. Sequenced: peripheral blood. The receptors originated from a man aged 45-65 years with acute or convalescent COVID-19. Each CDR3 is given with its conserved first and last residue. A D gene is named only where the DNA matches it firmly. Clone sizes are given selectively: once, few, many, or a class where the clone is expanded.

D gene	J gene	clone size	V gene	CDR3 DNA	CDR3 protein
TRBD2	TRBJ2-7	-	TRBV6-6	TGTGCCAGCACCCAGCGGGGGGGGGAAGGCGAGCAGTACTTC	CASTQRGGEGEQYF
-	TRBJ2-2	-	TRBV5-1	TGCGCCAGCAGCTTAGGGCAGGGTGGAACCGGGGAGCTGTTTTTT	CASSLGQGGTGELFF
TRBD1	TRBJ1-5	few	TRBV19	TGTGCCAGTAGTCCTCAGACAGGGACTAGCAATCAGCCCCAGCATTTT	CASSPQTGTSNQPQHF
-	TRBJ1-1	-	TRBV7-3	TGTGCCAGCAGCTTAGGGGGGATCACTGAAGCTTTCTTT	CASSLGGITEAFF
-	TRBJ2-5	-	TRBV5-6	TGTGCCAGCAGCTTGCCATGGGGGCGGAAAGAGACCCAGTACTTC	CASSLPWGRKETQYF
TRBD1	TRBJ1-1	-	TRBV19	TGTGCCAGTAGCGAGGGACAGGGGCGCTCTGAAGCTTTCTTT	CASSEGQGRSEAFF
TRBD1	TRBJ2-1	-	TRBV7-2	TGTGCCAGCAGCCCCGGGACAGGGGGTAAGTTCTTC	CASSPGTGGKFF
-	TRBJ1-1	-	TRBV6-6	TGTGCCAGCAGTTACCCCGACGGGGAAGCTTTCTTT	CASSYPDGEAFF
-	TRBJ1-1	few	TRBV7-2	TGTGCCAGCACCTATCACGGTGTGAACACTGAAGCTTTCTTT	CASTYHGVNTEAFF
-	TRBJ1-5	medium-sized	TRBV19	TGTGCCAGTAGTATTTCAGGGTATAGCAATCAGCCCCAGCATTTT	CASSISGYSNQPQHF
-	TRBJ2-5	-	TRBV15	TGTGCCACCAGCAGAGATGAGGCCCAGTACTTC	CATSRDEAQYF
TRBD2	TRBJ2-2	-	TRBV9	TGTGCCAGCAGCGTGCCTAGCGGGGGAGCGAACACCGGGGAGCTGTTTTTT	CASSVPSGGANTGELFF
-	TRBJ2-5	-	TRBV7-9	TGTGCCAGCAGCGAATCGGGGGAGGCGGGGGCGCTAGAGACCCAGTACTTC	CASSESGEAGALETQYF
TRBD1	TRBJ1-4	once	TRBV2	TGTGCCAGCAAATGGACAGGGGGGACCCGTAATGAAAAACTGTTTTTT	CASKWTGGTRNEKLFF
-	TRBJ1-6	few	TRBV7-9	TGTGCCAGCAGCACCCCCGGAGTTGGACCCCTCCACTTT	CASSTPGVGPLHF
-	TRBJ1-3	-	TRBV7-2	TGTGCCAGCAGCATGACAGGTTTCTCTGGAAACACCATATATTTT	CASSMTGFSGNTIYF
TRBD1	TRBJ2-2	once	TRBV18	TGTGCCAGCTCGCCGACAGGGGCGAACACCGGGGAGCTGTTTTTT	CASSPTGANTGELFF
-	TRBJ1-1	-	TRBV5-8	TGTGCCAGCAGCGCGTTTTTAATGAACACTGAAGCTTTCTTT	CASSAFLMNTEAFF
TRBD1	TRBJ2-5	-	TRBV5-1	TGCGCCAGCAGCTTGGGGAATACAGGGGAACAAGAGACCCAGTACTTC	CASSLGNTGEQETQYF
-	TRBJ1-1	-	TRBV29-1	TGCAGCATCAGGGGTCTGAACACTGAAGCTTTCTTT	CSIRGLNTEAFF
TRBD1	TRBJ2-5	-	TRBV6-5	TGTGCCAGCAAAAAAGGGGGCCGGGAGACCCAGTACTTC	CASKKGGRETQYF
TRBD1	TRBJ1-5	-	TRBV4-3	TGCGCCAGCAGCCAGGACAGGGCTTCCAATCAGCCCCAGCATTTT	CASSQDRASNQPQHF
-	TRBJ1-2	-	TRBV15	TGTGCCACCAGCAGGCAGGGGCAATATGGCTACACCTTC	CATSRQGQYGYTF
-	TRBJ2-2	-	TRBV3-1/TRBV3-2	TGTGCCAGCAGCCAGCCCGGAGTTGGCGGGGAGCTGTTTTTT	CASSQPGVGGELFF
-	TRBJ1-5	-	TRBV18	TGTGCCAGCTCACAGGGGGAAAGCAATCAGCCCCAGCATTTT	CASSQGESNQPQHF
TRBD1	TRBJ1-2	-	TRBV11-2	TGTGCCAGCAGCCCGGACAGGGTCTATGGCTACACCTTC	CASSPDRVYGYTF
TRBD1	TRBJ1-4	-	TRBV2	TGTGCCAGCAGTCGGACAGGGAATAATGAAAAACTGTTTTTT	CASSRTGNNEKLFF
-	TRBJ1-1	-	TRBV14	TGTGCCAGCAGCCACGAGGGTCGCGTGACGAACACTGAAGCTTTCTTT	CASSHEGRVTNTEAFF
TRBD2	TRBJ2-7	-	TRBV2	TGTGCCAGCAGTAGCGGGAGGCGTCCCTACGAGCAGTACTTC	CASSSGRRPYEQYF
TRBD1	TRBJ1-6	-	TRBV4-2	TGTGCCAGCAGCCCATCAACCCAGGGGGGTAATTCACCCCTCCACTTT	CASSPSTQGGNSPLHF
TRBD2	TRBJ2-5	-	TRBV19	TGTGCCAGTAGTTCCCGAGCCAGACTAGCGGGGGGCCAAGAGACCCAGTACTTC	CASSSRARLAGGQETQYF
TRBD1	TRBJ1-5	-	TRBV2	TGTGCCAGCAGTGCCCGGACAGGGGGCGCGAATCAGCCCCAGCATTTT	CASSARTGGANQPQHF
-	TRBJ2-1	-	TRBV5-1	TGCGCCAGCAGCGTGACCGGGACAATGATTTTCTACAATGAGCAGTTCTTC	CASSVTGTMIFYNEQFF
TRBD2	TRBJ2-3	once	TRBV28	TGTGCCAGCCGGCTAGCGGTCACAGATACGCAGTATTTT	CASRLAVTDTQYF
-	TRBJ1-1	-	TRBV7-2	TGTGCCAGCAGCTTAAGAGTCCGGACAGTGAACACTGAAGCTTTCTTT	CASSLRVRTVNTEAFF
-	TRBJ2-3	-	TRBV5-1	TGCGCCAGCAGCTTGGAGCTCACAGATACGCAGTATTTT	CASSLELTDTQYF
TRBD1	TRBJ1-2	-	TRBV5-1	TGCGCCAGCAGCCAAACCGGGACAGATGGCTACACCTTC	CASSQTGTDGYTF
TRBD2	TRBJ2-1	-	TRBV30	TGTGCCTGGAGTGTACGGCTAGCGGGAGGTTATCCGTTCTTC	CAWSVRLAGGYPFF
-	TRBJ1-1	-	TRBV7-3	TGTGCCAGCAGCTTAACGATTCGGGATGAAGCTTTCTTT	CASSLTIRDEAFF
TRBD2	TRBJ2-1	-	TRBV19	TGTGCCAGTAGGTATCGTAGCGGGAAGGGAATCAATGAGCAGTTCTTC	CASRYRSGKGINEQFF
-	TRBJ2-1	-	TRBV27	TGTGCCAGCAGTTTAGTGGGAGTAGGCTCCTACAATGAGCAGTTCTTC	CASSLVGVGSYNEQFF
-	TRBJ1-1	-	TRBV11-2	TGTGCCAGCAGCTTAAGTGGGGGCTGGAACACTGAAGCTTTCTTT	CASSLSGGWNTEAFF
TRBD1	TRBJ1-6	-	TRBV11-2	TGTGCCAGCAGAGATTTGGGCAGGGGGCAAAATTCACCCCTCCACTTT	CASRDLGRGQNSPLHF
TRBD1	TRBJ2-6	-	TRBV4-1	TGCGCCAGCAGCCAAACGGGACAGACCTCTGGGGCCAACGTCCTGACTTTC	CASSQTGQTSGANVLTF
-	TRBJ1-6	-	TRBV27	TGTGCCAGCAGTTTTTGGGGGCGGAATTCACCCCTCCACTTT	CASSFWGRNSPLHF
-	TRBJ1-1	-	TRBV5-4	TGTGCCAGCAGCAGAGATCTACAGGGAAACACTGAAGCTTTCTTT	CASSRDLQGNTEAFF
TRBD1	TRBJ1-1	-	TRBV29-1	TGCAGCGCCGAGGGGACAGACCTTCAAGCTTTCTTT	CSAEGTDLQAFF
-	TRBJ2-3	-	TRBV7-8	TGTGCCAGCAGCTTAGGCGTCACAGATACGCAGTATTTT	CASSLGVTDTQYF